This T cell receptor (beta chain) was observed in a study of blood T cell repertoires in COVID-19. V shed 6 bases and J shed 7 bases, with 19 bases lying between them. CDR3 length: 15 residues. The germline gives CDR1 MDHEN, CDR2 SYDVKM. Using immunoSEQ multiplex PCR, the repertoire was profiled, and TCRdb retains in-frame clones only, with some absent. The sample holds about 130,000 clones, approximately 83% seen once. The sample was peripheral blood. This receptor was taken from a woman of 80 years or more with acute or convalescent COVID-19. The rearrangement joins TRBV28 to TRBJ1-5; TRBD1 is a possible D gene (5 bases). The CDR3 spells CASRVSRAFGQPQHF. DNA for the CDR3: TGTGCCAGCAGGGTGAGCAGGGCTTTCGGACAGCCCCAGCATTTT.